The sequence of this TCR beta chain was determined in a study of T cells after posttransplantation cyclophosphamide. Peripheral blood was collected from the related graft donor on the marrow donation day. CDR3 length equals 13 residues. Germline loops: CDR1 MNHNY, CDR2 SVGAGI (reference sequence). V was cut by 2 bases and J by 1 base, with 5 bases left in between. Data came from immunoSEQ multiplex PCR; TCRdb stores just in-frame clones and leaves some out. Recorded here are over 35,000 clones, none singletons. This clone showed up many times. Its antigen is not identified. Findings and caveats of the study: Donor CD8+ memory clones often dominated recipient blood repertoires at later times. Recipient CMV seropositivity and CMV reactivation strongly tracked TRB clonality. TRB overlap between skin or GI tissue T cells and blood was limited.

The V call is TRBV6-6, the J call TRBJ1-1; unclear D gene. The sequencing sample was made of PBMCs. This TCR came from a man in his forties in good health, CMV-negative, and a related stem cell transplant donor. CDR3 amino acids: CASSYEGNTEAFF. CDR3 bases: TGTGCCAGCAGTTACGAGGGGAACACTGAAGCTTTCTTT.